The 5 T cell receptor beta chains below all came from one sample that was sequenced in a study of beta chain features in type 1 diabetes (dated by TCRdb to the late 2010s). The library was built by means of the immunoSEQ multiplex PCR assay. The High Capacity cDNA Reverse Transcription Kit was used to reverse transcribe all of the isolated RNA, meaning that expressed TCRB transcripts were what got sequenced. In its TCRdb copy, this immuneACCESS table keeps in-frame sequences only and misses some clones. Where compared with another copy, unresolved V genes explain less than half of these, and the others have no known cause. Across this sample there are around 240,000 clones, with 7.5% to 10% seen only once. Less than 0.035% of the sample is taken by the ten largest. The sequenced sample was naive CD4+ T cells from blood. The sample's cell subset or site label, in plain terms: true naive CD4+ T cells. The receptors come from a woman under 30 in good health.

V gene TRBV30 combines with J gene TRBJ1-5; 7 bases align to TRBD1. The CDR3 has 13 residues. Unmatched junction bases numbered 3, after V lost 3 bases and J lost 4 bases. CDR1 GTSNPN and CDR2 SVGIG come from the germline V gene (reference sequence). Here the CDR3 reads CAWRGDSNQPQHF. The CDR3 nucleotides are TGTGCCTGGAGGGGGGACAGTAATCAGCCCCAGCATTTT.

The V and J genes are TRBV11-2 and TRBJ2-2; 8 nucleotides agree with TRBD2. With V trimmed by 5 bases and J by 1 base, 3 bases remained unmatched. The CDR3 runs 15 residues. Per the germline V gene, CDR1 is SGHAT and CDR2 is FQNNGV. As DNA, the CDR3 is TGTGCCAGCAGCCCCGGGACTAGGAACACCGGGGAGCTGTTTTTT. Translation: CASSPGTRNTGELFF.

The DNA for the CDR3 is TGTGCCAGCAGTGTGGCTACGATGGGCCATGAGCAGTTCTTC. It codes for CASSVATMGHEQFF. The chain employs TRBV25-1 and TRBJ2-1; D gene ambiguous. Germline CDR1 reads MGHDK; CDR2 reads SYGVNS. The length of the CDR3 is 14 residues. The germline V and J ends were trimmed by 4 bases and 8 bases, with 15 bases remaining between them.

The genes are TRBV5-1 and TRBJ2-7; the D gene is possibly TRBD1 (5 bases). Germline V gives CDR1 SGHRS, CDR2 YFSETQ. This CDR3 region has 14 residues. The V gene lost 0 bases and the J gene lost 4 bases, with 11 bases spanning the gap. This CDR3 is CASSLDRSPYEQYF. As DNA, the CDR3 is TGCGCCAGCAGCTTGGACAGGTCGCCTTACGAGCAGTACTTC.

This clone was detected a few times. The chain recombines TRBV25-1 with TRBJ1-1; maybe TRBD1 (6 bases). This CDR3 contains 13 residues. The germline V gene has CDR1 MGHDK and CDR2 SYGVNS. Deletions cut 1 base from V and 10 bases from J, with 13 bases between. The CDR3 DNA reads TGTGCCAGCAGTGAATCGGGGGGGCTTAGAGCTTTCTTT. Its protein product is CASSESGGLRAFF.